The rows below give T cell receptor beta chains drawn from one sample of a study of cytomegalovirus exposure and HLA in healthy donors. Libraries were prepared by immunoSEQ multiplex PCR; TCRdb keeps only in-frame clonotypes and omits some of them. This repertoire includes about 210,000 clones. Sequencing was done on a sample of PBMCs. The source of these receptors is a woman under 40 in good health and CMV-seropositive. Each CDR3 is given with its conserved first and last residue. Fields, in order: V gene, CDR3 protein.

TRBV27	CASSLIGRGRETQYF
TRBV11-3	CASSHRGGRDIQYF
TRBV5-6	CASSLWATWTNYGYTF
TRBV19	CASNAGGPGDTQYF
TRBV18	CASSPMAGGSNYEQYF
TRBV5-1	CASGPLAGRDTEAFF
TRBV6-4	CASSETSGVYEQYF
TRBV11-2	CAGQGWDNSPLHF
TRBV6-1	CASSEALLWGQSSGNTIYF
TRBV2	CASSSGFLEAFF
TRBV6-6	CASSRLGAQNGYTF
TRBV18	CASSPSREVVQTEAFF
TRBV15	CATSRDPGGSEKLFF
TRBV5-4	CASSLHWPSADTQYF
TRBV18	CASSWVGQLLDWAYEQYF
TRBV29-1	CSAVAGGSAKNIQYF
TRBV13	CASSLDRAYGYTF
TRBV9	CASSVGRENGYTF
TRBV10-3	CAISNSRYPYEQYF
TRBV6-5	CASSYEASSYNSPLHF
TRBV18	CASSPIGQGGSGANVLTF
TRBV6-1	CASSEGVLAGATDTQYF
TRBV19	CASSTTGTGNTIYF
TRBV5-1	CASRLVQAGYGYTF
TRBV5-5	CASSLIGDSYEQYF
TRBV7-6	CASSLVLRGPIPGELFF
TRBV7-2	CASSFRSTTLSSYEQYF
TRBV6-1	CASRREVLYEQYF
TRBV7-8	CASSPRLAGNTDTQYF
TRBV28	CASSFPLASGNQNEQFF
TRBV29-1	CSVQQGSKSPLHF
TRBV23-1	CASRSTGNSGNTIYF
TRBV7-6	CASSQGLVYEQYF
TRBV25-1	CASSEAGGSYNEQFF
TRBV27	CASSLVGLAGDEQYF
TRBV9	CASSSTGVHYNEQFF
TRBV10-3	CAISESGGGNTGELFF
TRBV6-1	CASMNRGQVTYEQYF
TRBV18	CASSSTDMNTEAFF
TRBV7-2	CASSLTSREQYF
TRBV28	CASSYQPQHF
TRBV6-5	CASSPTGRAWDGYTF
TRBV7-7	CASSPDLPGGFTGELFF
TRBV7-9	CASSSESGQFYGYTF
TRBV9	CASSVSGLATYYEQYF
TRBV15	CATSYAPDTDTQYF
TRBV27	CASSFSGFSYEQYF
TRBV4-3	CASSQGRASGSRNEQFF
TRBV28	CASSFPQWEEMNTEAFF
TRBV5-1	CASSLVVAGDSEQFF
TRBV11-2	CASSTGASQETQYF
TRBV19	CASSRQGINMNTEAFF
TRBV11-3	CASSLGGDTEAFF
TRBV9	CASSGQGANPTGLFF
TRBV7-8	CASSPLVEGLYEQYF